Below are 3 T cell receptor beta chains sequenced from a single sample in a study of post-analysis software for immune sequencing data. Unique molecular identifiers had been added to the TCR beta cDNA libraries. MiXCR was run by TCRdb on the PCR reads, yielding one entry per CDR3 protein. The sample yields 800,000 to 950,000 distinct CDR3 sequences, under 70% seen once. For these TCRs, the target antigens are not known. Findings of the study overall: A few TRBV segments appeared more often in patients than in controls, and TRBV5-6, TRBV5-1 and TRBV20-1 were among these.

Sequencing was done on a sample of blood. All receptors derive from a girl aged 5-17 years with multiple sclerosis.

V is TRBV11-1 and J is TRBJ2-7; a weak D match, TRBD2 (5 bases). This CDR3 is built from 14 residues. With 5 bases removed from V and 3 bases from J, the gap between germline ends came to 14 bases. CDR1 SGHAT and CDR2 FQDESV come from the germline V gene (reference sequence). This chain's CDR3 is CASSDTRGLYEQYF. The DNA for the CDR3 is TGTGCCAGCAGCGACACCAGAGGACTCTACGAGCAGTACTTC.

The CDR3 DNA reads TGCAGTGCTAGCGAAACAGGGGGCAATCAGCCCCAGCATTTT. It is translated as CSASETGGNQPQHF. The V and J genes are TRBV20-1 and TRBJ1-5; TRBD1 matches 7 bases. The V segment lost 3 bases and the J segment 2 bases; nucleotides outside the gene matches: 4. This CDR3 is 14 amino acids long. CDR1 is DFQATT, CDR2 SNEGSKA, per germline (reference sequence).

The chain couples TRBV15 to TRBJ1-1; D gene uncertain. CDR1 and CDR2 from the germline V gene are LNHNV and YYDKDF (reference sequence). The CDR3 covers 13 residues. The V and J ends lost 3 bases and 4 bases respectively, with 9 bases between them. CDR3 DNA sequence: TGTGCCACCAGCAGCGGGGTTCGCACTGAAGCTTTCTTT. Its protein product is CATSSGVRTEAFF.